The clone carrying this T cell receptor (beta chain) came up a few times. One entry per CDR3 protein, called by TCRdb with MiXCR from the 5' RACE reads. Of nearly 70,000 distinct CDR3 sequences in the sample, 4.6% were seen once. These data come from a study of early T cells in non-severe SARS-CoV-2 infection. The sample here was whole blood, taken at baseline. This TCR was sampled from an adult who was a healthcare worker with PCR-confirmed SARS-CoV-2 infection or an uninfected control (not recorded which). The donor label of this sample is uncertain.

In nucleotides, the CDR3 is TGTGCCAGCAGTGAACAGGGTAGCTCCTACGAGCAGTACTTC. Translation: CASSEQGSSYEQYF. V gene TRBV6-5 combines with J gene TRBJ2-7; a weak D match, TRBD1 (6 bases). With 5 bases removed from V and 0 bases from J, the gap between germline ends came to 11 bases. Germline V gene sequence: CDR1 MNHEY, CDR2 SVGAGI. CDR3 size: 14 residues.